These 26 T cell receptor beta chains were all obtained from the same sample, sequenced in a study of T cells expressing NK-cell markers. After re-calling the 5' RACE reads, TCRdb lists one entry per CDR3 protein, DNA absent. This sample's table has about 450,000 distinct CDR3 sequences. The sample taken for sequencing was blood T cells: a sorted CD56 or NKG2C T cell subset, CD4+ or CD8+ T cells, or bulk PBMC T cells (not recorded which). Source of these receptors: a woman between 18 and 75 years old in good health.

This chain connects TRBV7-8 to TRBJ1-3; TCRdb names TRBD1, which stays unverified in the absence of DNA. The CDR3 consists of 15 residues. Germline V lookup: CDR1 SGHVS, CDR2 FQNEAQ. CDR3 protein: CASSSDSASGNTIYF.

The chain has TRBV7-8 and TRBJ1-2; TCRdb gives TRBD1 as the D gene, but with no DNA this cannot be confirmed. The CDR3 totals 17 residues. The germline gives CDR1 SGHVS, CDR2 FQNEAQ. CDR3 loop: CASSLELEGALGYGYTF. Complete variable domain (other parts from reference TRBV7-8 and TRBJ1-2): GAGVSQSPRYKVAKRGQDVALRCDPISGHVSLFWYQQALGQGPEFLTYFQNEAQLDKSGLPSDRFFAERPEGSVSTLKIQRTQQEDSAVYLCASSLELEGALGYGYTFGSGTRLTVV.

The V and J genes are TRBV7-3 and TRBJ2-3; the D call from TCRdb, TRBD1, cannot be confirmed without DNA. CDR3 length: 14 amino acids. Germline V gene sequence: CDR1 SGHTA, CDR2 FQGTGA. The CDR3 sequence is CASSLMGGPDTQYF.

This chain connects TRBV29-1 to TRBJ2-1; no DNA is available, so the TRBD1 call from TCRdb remains unchecked. CDR1 is SQVTM, CDR2 ANQGSEA, per germline. The CDR3 runs 14 residues. The CDR3 sequence is CSVGPPDSYNEQFF.

The gene calls are TRBV19 and TRBJ1-1. The length of the CDR3 is 13 residues. Germline CDR1 reads LNHDA; CDR2 reads SQIVND (reference sequence). The CDR3 sequence is CASTKTGNTEAFF. The entire variable domain, with the rest obtained from reference TRBV19 and TRBJ1-1, is as follows: DGGITQSPKYLFRKEGQNVTLSCEQNLNHDAMYWYRQDPGQGLRLIYYSQIVNDFQKGDIAEGYSVSREKKESFPLTVTSAQKNPTAFYLCASTKTGNTEAFFGQGTRLTVV.

V and J are TRBV24-1 and TRBJ2-3; absent DNA, TCRdb's TRBD2 call cannot be checked. The CDR3 spans 15 residues. Germline CDR1 reads KGHDR; CDR2 reads SFDVKD. The CDR3 is CATSDPSDGGNTQYF.

The CDR3 spells CASSLGDGHPSSYEQYF. The V gene is TRBV5-1, the J gene TRBJ2-7; the TCRdb call, TRBD2, lacks DNA for checking. There are 17 residues in the CDR3. Germline V gene data show CDR1 as SGHRS and CDR2 as YFSETQ.

This chain connects TRBV5-1 to TRBJ2-1. Germline CDR1 reads SGHRS; CDR2 reads YFSETQ. The CDR3 sequence is 15 residues long. The CDR3 sequence is CASSSQELTYNEQFF. Full variable domain (outside the CDR3, taken from reference TRBV5-1 and TRBJ2-1): KAGVTQTPRYLIKTRGQQVTLSCSPISGHRSVSWYQQTPGQGLQFLFEYFSETQRNKGNFPGRFSGRQFSNSRSEMNVSTLELGDSALYLCASSSQELTYNEQFFGPGTRLTVL.

The chain carries TRBV11-2 and TRBJ2-3; without DNA, the TCRdb call of TRBD2 cannot be checked. The CDR3 has 16 amino acids. CDR1 and CDR2 from the germline V gene are SGHAT and FQNNGV. The CDR3 loop reads CASSRTSGRGGDTQYF.

The rearrangement uses TRBV5-1 and TRBJ2-5; without DNA, the TCRdb call of TRBD1 cannot be checked. The length of the CDR3 is 16 residues. Germline CDR1 reads SGHRS; CDR2 reads YFSETQ. The CDR3: CASSFGFRDVSETQYF. Full variable domain (missing parts from reference TRBV5-1 and TRBJ2-5): KAGVTQTPRYLIKTRGQQVTLSCSPISGHRSVSWYQQTPGQGLQFLFEYFSETQRNKGNFPGRFSGRQFSNSRSEMNVSTLELGDSALYLCASSFGFRDVSETQYFGPGTRLLVL.

The CDR3 protein is CSVWTSGNYNEQFF. The chain employs TRBV29-1 and TRBJ2-1; with no DNA, the TCRdb D assignment of TRBD2 cannot be verified. Germline V CDR1 and CDR2: SQVTM, ANQGSEA. This CDR3 is 14 amino acids long.

V and J are TRBV7-8 and TRBJ1-2. Germline V lookup: CDR1 SGHVS, CDR2 FQNEAQ. The CDR3 runs 15 residues. The CDR3 protein is CASSLTDGPNYGYTF. The variable domain in full, completed from reference TRBV7-8 and TRBJ1-2, reads GAGVSQSPRYKVAKRGQDVALRCDPISGHVSLFWYQQALGQGPEFLTYFQNEAQLDKSGLPSDRFFAERPEGSVSTLKIQRTQQEDSAVYLCASSLTDGPNYGYTFGSGTRLTVV.

The chain has TRBV29-1 and TRBJ1-2; TCRdb calls TRBD1, which cannot be checked without DNA. CDR3 size: 14 residues. CDR1 is SQVTM and CDR2 is ANQGSEA in the germline V gene. The CDR3 loop reads CSVVDRDPPWGYTF.

The chain uses TRBV20-1 and TRBJ2-1. CDR3 length equals 14 residues. Germline V CDR1 and CDR2: DFQATT, SNEGSKA (reference sequence). This CDR3 is CSASTHLGNNEQFF.

The V call is TRBV20-1, the J call TRBJ2-1; the TRBD1 assignment by TCRdb is unverifiable without DNA. Looked up from germline, CDR1 is DFQATT and CDR2 is SNEGSKA (reference sequence). The CDR3 contains 16 residues. CDR3 region: CSAKVGGRGSYNEQFF.

The chain joins TRBV5-5 to TRBJ1-4; no DNA is available, so the TRBD1 call from TCRdb remains unchecked. CDR1 is SGHKS and CDR2 is YYEKEE in the germline V gene (reference sequence). CDR3 length equals 16 residues. The CDR3 loop is CASSSIRGATNEKLFF.

J is TRBJ1-1 and V is TRBV20-1; TCRdb's D gene call, TRBD1, goes unchecked for lack of DNA. The CDR3 loop spans 14 amino acids. The germline V gene has CDR1 DFQATT and CDR2 SNEGSKA (reference sequence). The CDR3 region is CSARDWGDHTEAFF.

This rearrangement joins TRBV4-3 to TRBJ2-5; TCRdb reports TRBD2, a call that lacks DNA to check it against. The CDR3 totals 15 residues. Per the germline V gene, CDR1 is LGHNA and CDR2 is YSLEER. Here the CDR3 reads CASSQEGLAQETQYF.

This chain links TRBV7-3 with TRBJ2-1; the D gene TCRdb calls, TRBD1, cannot be checked with no DNA. Per the germline V gene, CDR1 is SGHTA and CDR2 is FQGTGA. CDR3 length: 14 amino acids. CDR3 residues: CASSSGTGKNEQFF.

The chain is built from TRBV12-3 or TRBV12-4 and TRBJ2-6. The CDR3 totals 14 residues. The CDR3 region is CASRIVSGANVLTF.

The rearrangement uses TRBV7-8 and TRBJ1-6; TCRdb returns TRBD1, unconfirmable since there is no DNA. The germline V gene has CDR1 SGHVS and CDR2 FQNEAQ. The CDR3 loop spans 16 amino acids. The CDR3 region is CASSIQPGQGGSPLHF.

The chain recombines TRBV4-3 with TRBJ2-3; the TRBD2 assignment by TCRdb is unverifiable without DNA. Germline values: CDR1 LGHNA, CDR2 YSLEER. There are 16 residues in the CDR3. The CDR3 is CASSGASGGYTDTQYF.

The chain is built from TRBV4-2 and TRBJ1-5; absent DNA, TCRdb's TRBD1 call cannot be checked. The CDR3 spans 15 residues. Germline V gene sequence: CDR1 LGHNA, CDR2 YNFKEQ. This CDR3 reads CASSQDYRGNQPQHF.

The rearrangement joins TRBV28 to TRBJ1-2; the D call of TRBD1 rests on TCRdb alone, since no DNA is present to check it. The germline CDR1 and CDR2 sequences are MDHEN and SYDVKM. The CDR3 is 14 amino acids. The CDR3 sequence is CASRGTGLSYGYTF.

The genes are TRBV6-5 and TRBJ2-7; TCRdb lists TRBD2, though no DNA is available to test this call. The CDR3 is 15 amino acids. CDR1 is MNHEY, CDR2 SVGAGI, per germline. The chain's CDR3 is CASRAGTSGSYEQYF.

The chain joins TRBV2 to TRBJ1-2; checking the TCRdb D call of TRBD1 is not possible without DNA. The CDR3 is made up of 17 amino acids. Germline-derived CDR1 and CDR2 are SNHLY and FYNNEI. This CDR3 is CASSEVARMGQDYGYTF.